The rows below give T cell receptor beta chains drawn from one sample of a study of control samples from healthy donors and cancer patients. This table comes from immunoSEQ multiplex PCR, and its TCRdb copy is limited to in-frame clones, with some not included. Here the sample spans about 150,000 clones, just under 95% being singletons. Sequencing input: PBMCs. All receptors come from a man in his 60s with colorectal cancer. CDR3s include the opening cysteine and the closing phenylalanine or tryptophan. D genes are given only for firm matches.

v_gene: TRBV5-5; j_gene: TRBJ1-1; len: 16; d_gene: .; CDR3aa: CASSLEPYSMNTEAFF
v_gene: TRBV6-5; j_gene: TRBJ1-6; len: 14; d_gene: .; CDR3aa: CASNVGSYNSPLHF
v_gene: TRBV7-6; j_gene: TRBJ2-5; len: 16; d_gene: TRBD1; CDR3aa: CASSSFRDRRPETQYF
v_gene: TRBV4-2; j_gene: TRBJ1-5; len: 19; d_gene: .; CDR3aa: CASSQEGGQGVGGNQPQHF
v_gene: TRBV29-1; j_gene: TRBJ1-5; len: 14; d_gene: .; CDR3aa: CSVRTGTSNQPQHF
v_gene: TRBV2; j_gene: TRBJ2-1; len: 15; d_gene: .; CDR3aa: CASSRGGFMYNEQFF
v_gene: TRBV5-1; j_gene: TRBJ1-4; len: 15; d_gene: TRBD1; CDR3aa: CASSRQGPTNEKLFF
v_gene: TRBV5-1; j_gene: TRBJ2-5; len: 14; d_gene: TRBD2; CDR3aa: CASSPWGGLETQYF
v_gene: TRBV27; j_gene: TRBJ1-6; len: 15; d_gene: .; CDR3aa: CASSRGGTYNSPLHF
v_gene: TRBV11-3; j_gene: TRBJ2-3; len: 14; d_gene: .; CDR3aa: CASSPRQNTDTQYF
v_gene: TRBV5-1; j_gene: TRBJ2-7; len: 14; d_gene: TRBD1; CDR3aa: CASRVQGASYEQYF
v_gene: TRBV6-5; j_gene: TRBJ2-4; len: 15; d_gene: TRBD1; CDR3aa: CASSSMGQVQNIQYF
v_gene: TRBV2; j_gene: TRBJ1-5; len: 16; d_gene: .; CDR3aa: CASKGLKEHSNQPQHF
v_gene: TRBV19; j_gene: TRBJ2-3; len: 13; d_gene: TRBD2; CDR3aa: CATSGGGTDTQYF
v_gene: TRBV6-1; j_gene: TRBJ2-3; len: 14; d_gene: .; CDR3aa: CASSEAGRTDTQYF
v_gene: TRBV3-1/TRBV3-2; j_gene: TRBJ1-1; len: 14; d_gene: .; CDR3aa: CASSQETGDFETFF
v_gene: TRBV19; j_gene: TRBJ2-5; len: 11; d_gene: .; CDR3aa: CASSMGETQYF
v_gene: TRBV5-1; j_gene: TRBJ1-2; len: 15; d_gene: .; CDR3aa: CASSDRTDDPYGYTF
v_gene: TRBV19; j_gene: TRBJ1-2; len: 14; d_gene: .; CDR3aa: CASSIKGPGDGYTF
v_gene: TRBV5-4; j_gene: TRBJ1-6; len: 14; d_gene: .; CDR3aa: CASSLVSDNSPLHF
v_gene: TRBV24-1; j_gene: TRBJ2-3; len: 13; d_gene: .; CDR3aa: CATRDSGTDTQYF
v_gene: TRBV5-4; j_gene: TRBJ2-7; len: 16; d_gene: TRBD2; CDR3aa: CASSLESGLATSEQYF
v_gene: TRBV23-1; j_gene: TRBJ2-5; len: 13; d_gene: .; CDR3aa: CASSRATGETQYF
v_gene: TRBV14; j_gene: TRBJ1-4; len: 18; d_gene: TRBD1; CDR3aa: CASSFYGAPGQGDEKLFF
v_gene: TRBV9; j_gene: TRBJ2-1; len: 16; d_gene: .; CDR3aa: CASSVGTGSWGNEQFF
v_gene: TRBV5-6; j_gene: TRBJ2-7; len: 11; d_gene: .; CDR3aa: CASSLGYEQYF
v_gene: TRBV7-2; j_gene: TRBJ1-1; len: 13; d_gene: .; CDR3aa: CASSERATTEAFF
v_gene: TRBV7-9; j_gene: TRBJ1-6; len: 13; d_gene: .; CDR3aa: CASSLLDNSPLHF
v_gene: TRBV6-5; j_gene: TRBJ2-7; len: 12; d_gene: .; CDR3aa: CASSYQGREQYF
v_gene: TRBV4-3; j_gene: TRBJ1-4; len: 15; d_gene: TRBD1; CDR3aa: CASSQTGVTNEKLFF
v_gene: TRBV6-5; j_gene: TRBJ1-2; len: 15; d_gene: .; CDR3aa: CASSYTSTIGYGYTF
v_gene: TRBV29-1; j_gene: TRBJ1-1; len: 13; d_gene: .; CDR3aa: CSVEGPLNTEAFF
v_gene: TRBV6-2/TRBV6-3; j_gene: TRBJ2-1; len: 15; d_gene: TRBD2; CDR3aa: CASSYVGGGTNEQFF
v_gene: TRBV4-1; j_gene: TRBJ1-1; len: 15; d_gene: TRBD1; CDR3aa: CASSQEDRGLTEAFF
v_gene: TRBV7-7; j_gene: TRBJ2-5; len: 13; d_gene: .; CDR3aa: CASGRREQETQYF
v_gene: TRBV21-1; j_gene: TRBJ2-7; len: 16; d_gene: .; CDR3aa: CASNRDRGRLSYEQYF
v_gene: TRBV3-1/TRBV3-2; j_gene: TRBJ2-1; len: 13; d_gene: .; CDR3aa: CASSPFSYNEQFF
v_gene: TRBV4-3; j_gene: TRBJ1-2; len: 14; d_gene: TRBD1; CDR3aa: CASSQDSGGAGYTF
v_gene: TRBV5-1; j_gene: TRBJ1-1; len: 13; d_gene: .; CDR3aa: CASSFQGTWEAFF
v_gene: TRBV11-3; j_gene: TRBJ2-3; len: 14; d_gene: TRBD2; CDR3aa: CAPRAGGGADTQYF
v_gene: TRBV24-1; j_gene: TRBJ1-5; len: 20; d_gene: TRBD1; CDR3aa: CATRPGTGGSSYYGNQPQHF
v_gene: TRBV10-3; j_gene: TRBJ2-3; len: 15; d_gene: TRBD2; CDR3aa: CAISREGVGTDTQYF
v_gene: TRBV7-9; j_gene: TRBJ1-2; len: 14; d_gene: TRBD1; CDR3aa: CASSWDRMARGYTF
v_gene: TRBV24-1; j_gene: TRBJ2-3; len: 17; d_gene: TRBD2; CDR3aa: CATSDSGLAGATDTQYF
v_gene: TRBV27; j_gene: TRBJ2-1; len: 13; d_gene: .; CDR3aa: CASSTYRVNEQFF
v_gene: TRBV10-3; j_gene: TRBJ2-2; len: 17; d_gene: TRBD2; CDR3aa: CAISESKRGSYTGELFF
v_gene: TRBV6-6; j_gene: TRBJ1-3; len: 14; d_gene: .; CDR3aa: CASSYLAGGNTIYF